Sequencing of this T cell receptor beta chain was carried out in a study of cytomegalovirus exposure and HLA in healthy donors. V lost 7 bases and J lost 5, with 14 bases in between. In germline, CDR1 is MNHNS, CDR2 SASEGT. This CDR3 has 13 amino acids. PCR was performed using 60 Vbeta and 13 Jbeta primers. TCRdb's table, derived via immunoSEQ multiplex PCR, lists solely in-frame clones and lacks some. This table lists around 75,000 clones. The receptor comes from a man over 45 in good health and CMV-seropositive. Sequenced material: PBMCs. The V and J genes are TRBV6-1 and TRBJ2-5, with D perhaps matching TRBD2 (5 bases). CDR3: CASMIRGAETQYF. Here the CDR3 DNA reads TGTGCCAGCATGATTCGGGGAGCCGAGACCCAGTACTTC.